This T cell receptor (beta chain) was recovered during a study of human T cells and chemical hapten exposure. CDR3 size: 15 residues. From germline, CDR1 is SGHTA and CDR2 FQGNSA. V was trimmed by 1 base and J by 0 bases, leaving 6 bases between them. Time point specified: patch test 2, 6 weeks after DPC sensitization. Indicated treatment: therapeutic diphenylcyclopropenone sensitization with weekly scalp DPC. Unfractionated whole blood yielded the extracted total RNA. Authors' analysis steps: A typical sample had 95,000 to 100,000 TCRs, with roughly 20,000 to 700,000 overall. TCRdb reprocessed the RACE reads with MiXCR, giving one entry per CDR3 protein. In this record, the V and J calls reflect TCRdb's handling and not the investigators' own analysis. In the table there are approximately 350,000 distinct CDR3 sequences, around 6% of which are singletons.

This chain links TRBV7-2 with TRBJ2-2; D is unresolved. The source of this sequence is a woman younger than 30 with alopecia areata. Some clones in this sample may be carry-over from other donors' samples. This material consisted of whole blood, taken in connection with sensitization to the hapten diphenylcyclopropenone (DPC). CDR3 in DNA: TGTGCCAGCAGCTTAGAACGGTCGAACACCGGGGAGCTGTTTTTT. This translates into CASSLERSNTGELFF.